This TCR beta chain originates from a study of identical twins. Findings of the study overall: The same donors were not followed; conclusions instead depended on cross-sectional statistical analysis. Beta out-of-frame sequences showed weaker excess twin sharing. Fewer insertions marked abundant cord blood beta clonotypes; young adult naive trended weakly, memory not at all.

On this clonotype: Its matching antigen is unknown.

A template switching step contributed a universal primer site, while unique molecular identifiers were present in the cDNA. TCRdb analysed the 5' RACE reads with MiXCR anew, one entry per CDR3 protein. The sample lists about 1.7 million distinct CDR3 sequences, about 31% seen once, with more than 0.25% in the top ten. The CDR3 totals 15 residues. J gave up 2 bases and V 2 bases, and 8 bases lay outside the gene matches. Germline lookup yields CDR1 DFQATT and CDR2 SNEGSKA (reference sequence). The V call is TRBV20-1, the J call TRBJ1-2; 7 bases are a match to TRBD1. What was sequenced was cord blood. The sequence was obtained from a newborn girl in good health. This CDR3 is CSARPIPTGNYGYTF. The CDR3 nucleotides read TGCAGTGCTAGACCCATTCCGACAGGGAACTATGGCTACACCTTC.